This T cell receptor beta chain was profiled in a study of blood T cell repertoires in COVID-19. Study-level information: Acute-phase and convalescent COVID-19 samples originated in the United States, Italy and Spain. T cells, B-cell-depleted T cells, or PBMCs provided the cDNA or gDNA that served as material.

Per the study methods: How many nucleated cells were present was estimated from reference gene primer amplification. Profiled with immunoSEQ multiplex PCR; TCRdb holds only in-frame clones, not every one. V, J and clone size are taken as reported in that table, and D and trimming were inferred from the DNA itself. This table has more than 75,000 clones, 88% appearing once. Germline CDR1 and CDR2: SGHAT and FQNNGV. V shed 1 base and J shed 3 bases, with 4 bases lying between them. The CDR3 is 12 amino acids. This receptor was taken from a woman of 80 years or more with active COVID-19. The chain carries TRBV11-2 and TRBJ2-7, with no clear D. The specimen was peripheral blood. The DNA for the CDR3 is TGTGCCAGCAGCTTAGGCGTCTACGAGCAGTACTTC. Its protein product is CASSLGVYEQYF.